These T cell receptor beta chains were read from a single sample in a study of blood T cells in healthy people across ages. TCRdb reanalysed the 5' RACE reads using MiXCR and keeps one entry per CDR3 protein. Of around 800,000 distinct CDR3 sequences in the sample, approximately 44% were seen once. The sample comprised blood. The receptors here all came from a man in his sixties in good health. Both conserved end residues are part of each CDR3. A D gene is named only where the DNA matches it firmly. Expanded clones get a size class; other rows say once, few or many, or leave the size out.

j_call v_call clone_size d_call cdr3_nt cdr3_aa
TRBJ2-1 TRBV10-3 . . TGTGCCAGCAGTGACCTCTTTGAGCAGTTCTTC CASSDLFEQFF
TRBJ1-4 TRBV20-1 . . TGCAGTGCTAAAGGGGATAGGCGGGAAAAACTGTTTTTT CSAKGDRREKLFF
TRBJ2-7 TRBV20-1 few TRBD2 TGCAGTGCTAGAGATTTAGCGGGGGCCCCCTACGAGCAGTACTTC CSARDLAGAPYEQYF
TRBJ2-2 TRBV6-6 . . TGTGCCAGTTCCCCAGGGGAGCTGTTTTTT CASSPGELFF
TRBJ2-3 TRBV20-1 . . TGCAGTGCTAGCCGGACCAGTCGGCAGTATTTT CSASRTSRQYF
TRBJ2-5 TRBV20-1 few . TGCAGTGCTAGAGCCGAAGGGGGAGGAGAGACCCAGTACTTC CSARAEGGGETQYF
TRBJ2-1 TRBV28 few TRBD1 TGTGCCAGCACTATACACGGGACAGGGGGGTACAATGAGCAGTTCTTC CASTIHGTGGYNEQFF
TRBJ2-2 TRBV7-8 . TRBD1 TGTGCCAGCAGCTTAGTGGGACAGACGAACACCGGGGAGCTGTTTTTT CASSLVGQTNTGELFF
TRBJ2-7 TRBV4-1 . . TGCGCCAGCAGCCAAGAAAAAACCTACGAGCAGTACTTC CASSQEKTYEQYF
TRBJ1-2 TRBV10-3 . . TGTGCCATCGGAGGCGGGGAGGAAAACTATGGCTACACCTTC CAIGGGEENYGYTF
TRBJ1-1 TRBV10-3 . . TGTGCCATCAGCTCATCAACAGGGATACACACTGAAGCTTTCTTT CAISSSTGIHTEAFF
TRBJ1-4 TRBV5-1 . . TGCGCCAGCAGCCAGACTACAACTAATGAAAAACTGTTTTTT CASSQTTTNEKLFF
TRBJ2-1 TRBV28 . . TGTGCCAGCAGGGTGTACGTTAAAGAGCAGTTCTTC CASRVYVKEQFF
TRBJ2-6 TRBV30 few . TGTGCCTGGAGGATGGCTGGGGCCAACGTCCTGACTTTC CAWRMAGANVLTF
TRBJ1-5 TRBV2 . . TGTGCCAGCAGTGGAGGGGACGGGCCTTATAGCAATCAGCCCCAGCATTTT CASSGGDGPYSNQPQHF
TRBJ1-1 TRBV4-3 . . TGCGCCAGCAGCCGAGCTGGGACGGGAGGCGGCACTGAAGCTTTCTTT CASSRAGTGGGTEAFF
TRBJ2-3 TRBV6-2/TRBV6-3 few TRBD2 TGTGCCAGCAGTTACGCGACTAGCGTCACAGATACGCAGTATTTT CASSYATSVTDTQYF
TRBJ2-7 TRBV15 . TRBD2 TGTGCCACCAGCAGAGTGACTAGCGGGGTCTACGAGCAGTACTTC CATSRVTSGVYEQYF
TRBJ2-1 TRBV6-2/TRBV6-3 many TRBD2 TGTGCCAGCAACCAGCCGTCAGGGGGTAGCGGGGGAAACAATGAGCAGTTCTTC CASNQPSGGSGGNNEQFF
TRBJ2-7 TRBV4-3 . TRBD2 TGCGCCAGCAGCCAAGAAGGGGCTAGCGGGGGGACTTACGAGCAGTACTTC CASSQEGASGGTYEQYF
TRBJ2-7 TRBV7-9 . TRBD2 TGTGCCAGCAGGGCTAGCGGGGGGGACTACGAGCAGTACTTC CASRASGGDYEQYF
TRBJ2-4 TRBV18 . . TGTGCCAGCTCACCACCTGGGTCGGCCAAAAACATTCAGTACTTC CASSPPGSAKNIQYF
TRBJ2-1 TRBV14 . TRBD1 TGTGCCAGCAGCCAGCGGGACAGGATATTTGAGCAGTTCTTC CASSQRDRIFEQFF
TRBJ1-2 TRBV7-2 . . TGTGCCAGCAGCCCGCCCCTTTCCGGCTACACCTTC CASSPPLSGYTF
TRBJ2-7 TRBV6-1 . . TGTGCCAGCAGTGAAGTGGGCAAATACTACGAGCAGTACTTC CASSEVGKYYEQYF
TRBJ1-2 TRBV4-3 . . TGCGCCAGCAGCCACGGAAGCCAGGGACTAGGCTATGGCTACACCTTC CASSHGSQGLGYGYTF
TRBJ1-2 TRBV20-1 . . TGCAGTGCTAGGACAGGCTATGGCCACACCTTC CSARTGYGHTF
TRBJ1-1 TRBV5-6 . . TGTGCCAGCAGCTTGGACGGTGGGATGAACACTGAAGCTTTCTTT CASSLDGGMNTEAFF
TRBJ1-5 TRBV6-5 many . TGTGCCAGCAGTTACCAGGGAACTCAGCCCCAGCATTTT CASSYQGTQPQHF
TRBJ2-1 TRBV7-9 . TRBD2 TGTGCCAGCAGCTCAGGGGCTAGCGGGGGAGCCGGGGGTGAGCAGTTCTTC CASSSGASGGAGGEQFF
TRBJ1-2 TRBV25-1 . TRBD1 TGTGCCAGCAGTGGTTCCGGGACAGGGCACTATGGCTACACCTTC CASSGSGTGHYGYTF
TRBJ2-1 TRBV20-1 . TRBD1 TGCAGTGCTAGAGATCAGGCTTCGGGACAGGGCTTTGGTAATGAGCAGTTCTTC CSARDQASGQGFGNEQFF
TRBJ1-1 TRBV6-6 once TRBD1 TGTGCCACAGAGGGACAGGGGAGCACTGAAGCTTTCTTT CATEGQGSTEAFF
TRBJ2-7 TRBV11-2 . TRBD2 TGTGCCAGCAGCTTAGCGACTAGCGGAACCTACGAGCAGTACTTC CASSLATSGTYEQYF
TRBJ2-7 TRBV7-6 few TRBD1 TGTGCCAGCAGCTTAGCCCCGGGACAGGGCTCCTACGAGCAGTACTTC CASSLAPGQGSYEQYF
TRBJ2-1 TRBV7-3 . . TGTGCCAGCAGCTTAGGTTTGGGGGGGGGCTGGAATGAGCAGTTCTTC CASSLGLGGGWNEQFF
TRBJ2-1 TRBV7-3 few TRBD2 TGTGCCAGCAGCTTACAATCTAGCGGGAAGAATGAGCAGTTCTTC CASSLQSSGKNEQFF
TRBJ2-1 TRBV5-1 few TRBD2 TGCGCCAGCAGCCCCACTAGCGGGGGGGACAATGAGCAGTTCTTC CASSPTSGGDNEQFF
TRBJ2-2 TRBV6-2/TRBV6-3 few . TGTGCCAGCAGTTGGTCGTCCACCGGGGAGCTGTTTTTT CASSWSSTGELFF
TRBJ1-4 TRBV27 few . TGTGCCAGCAGGTCGCAGGCGAGGACTAATGAAAAACTGTTTTTT CASRSQARTNEKLFF
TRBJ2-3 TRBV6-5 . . TGTGCCAGCTCCATTTCGTGGCTGGCTAGCACAGATACGCAGTATTTT CASSISWLASTDTQYF
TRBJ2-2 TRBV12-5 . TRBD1 TGTGCTAGTGGTTATAATCCGGGACAGGTCACCGGGGAGCTGTTTTTT CASGYNPGQVTGELFF
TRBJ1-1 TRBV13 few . TGTGCCAGCAGCTTAACTACAGTAAACACTGAAGCTTTCTTT CASSLTTVNTEAFF